This T cell receptor beta chain was retrieved from a study of beta chain features in type 1 diabetes. Whole-study context: Age, gender, cell numbers and subset yield matched between patients and controls. Study results and limitations: Researchers caution that PCR might favor shorter templates, equally among patients and controls. Significant though moderate, a shortening of TCRB CDR3s appeared in all four CD4+ subsets of Type 1 diabetes patients.

Germline CDR1 is SGHNT and CDR2 is YYREEE (reference sequence). Trimming left V 2 bases short and J 2 bases short, with 12 bases between. The CDR3 spans 15 residues. Of the isolated RNA, all was reverse transcribed, and so the sequenced material was expressed TCRB transcripts. Sequencing was performed with immunoSEQ multiplex PCR; in TCRdb, only in-frame clones are kept and a portion is missing. The profile shows about 710,000 clones, over 12% of them singletons. This clone came up a few times. Its antigen is currently unknown. The rearrangement links TRBV5-4 to TRBJ2-3; D perhaps matches TRBD2 (7 bases). The origin of this receptor is a man aged 18 to 30 with type 1 diabetes. The source material was naive CD4+ T cells from blood. The CDR3 protein is CASSFRGAVTDTQYF. The CDR3 nucleotides are TGTGCCAGCAGCTTTCGGGGGGCCGTCACAGATACGCAGTATTTT.